This T cell receptor beta chain was recovered during a study of CD8+ T cells in alopecia areata. Study information: Once tofacitinib had been taken for 6 to 18 months, 6 months off drug followed. Notes on the study in general: Lesional scalp displayed greater clonality than normal scalp, most notably in alopecia totalis/universalis. Persistence of many expanded lesional clones was seen in scalp and blood during tofacitinib.

As for this clone: Antigen unknown.

Extraction and reverse transcription of RNA yielded cDNA as the sequencing template. The repertoire was sequenced with immunoSEQ multiplex PCR; TCRdb's copy has only in-frame clones and lacks some. The repertoire consists of 79,000 or so clones, with 66% occurring once and the leading ten covering 20% to 30%. The treatment is: oral pan-JAK inhibitor, 5-10 mg twice daily. The source was CD8+ T cells sorted from blood, collected at week 24, from a patient treated with tofacitinib. The receptor comes from a human donor with alopecia areata.

The CDR3 here is CASSVAEGTGGEKLFF. CDR3 nucleotides: TGTGCCAGCAGCGTAGCCGAAGGGACAGGGGGTGAAAAACTGTTTTTT. V usage is TRBV9 and J usage is TRBJ1-4, with 11 bases matching TRBD1. J lost 7 bases, V lost 0 bases, and 5 bases had no gene match. Germline CDR1 reads SGDLS; CDR2 reads YYNGEE. The CDR3 sequence is 16 residues long.